The 14 T cell receptor beta chains below come from one sample, sequenced in a study of T cell responses to AZD1222 COVID-19 vaccine (dated by TCRdb to about 2021). The sample's time point label is to be understood as: about 28 days (+/-7) after the second vaccine dose. Library preparation used the immunoSEQ multiplex PCR assay. What TCRdb holds here is the immuneACCESS table cut down to in-frame rearrangements. Part of the clones is not present; checked against another copy, under half of the missing clones reflect an unresolved V gene, and the others are unexplained. The sample table shows 150,000 to 200,000 clones, and approximately 91% are seen once. The ten largest clones capture roughly 1.2% of the sample. The sequencing here drew on peripheral blood, taken 28 days after the second AZD1222 dose. All receptors derive from an adult who received the AZD1222 COVID-19 vaccine.

The chain combines TRBV28 with TRBJ1-6, with D possibly being TRBD1 (5 bases). The CDR3 covers 16 residues. Trimming took 2 bases from V and 6 from J, leaving 14 bases between them. Germline CDR1 is MDHEN and CDR2 is SYDVKM. The CDR3: CASSLTGPGSNSPLHF. The CDR3 DNA reads TGTGCCAGCAGTTTAACGGGGCCAGGGAGTAATTCACCCCTCCACTTT.

The rearrangement joins TRBV10-3 to TRBJ2-7, with D uncertain. CDR1 and CDR2 from the germline V gene are ENHRY and SYGVKD. There are 12 residues in the CDR3. V lost 3 bases and J lost 3, with 6 bases in between. CDR3: CAISDLSYEQYF. The CDR3 DNA sequence: TGTGCCATCAGTGATCTGAGCTACGAGCAGTACTTC.

J is TRBJ2-2 and V is TRBV30; D ambiguous. Per the germline V gene, CDR1 is GTSNPN and CDR2 is SVGIG (reference sequence). Trimming pared 2 bases from V and 0 bases from J, leaving 13 bases between. This CDR3 has 16 amino acids. The CDR3 DNA follows: TGTGCCTGGAGTATGCCGGCAGCCACGAACACCGGGGAGCTGTTTTTT. Its translation is CAWSMPAATNTGELFF.

This rearrangement joins TRBV6-4 to TRBJ2-7; D is unclear. The germline CDR1 and CDR2 sequences are MRHNA and SNTAGT. V shed 6 bases and J shed 0 bases, with 12 bases lying between them. The CDR3 sequence is 14 residues long. The CDR3: CASRPSDVSYEQYF. CDR3 sequence (DNA): TGTGCCAGCAGACCCTCAGATGTCTCCTACGAGCAGTACTTC.

This chain uses TRBV6-5 with TRBJ1-2, with D perhaps matching TRBD1 (6 bases). Germline V gene sequence: CDR1 MNHEY, CDR2 SVGAGI. CDR3 size: 15 residues. The V end lost 6 bases, the J end lost 4 bases, and 18 bases lay between the germline ends. DNA for the CDR3: TGTGCCAGCAGCCTCGGGACACTGGGGATCTATGGCTACACCTTC. It encodes CASSLGTLGIYGYTF.

The chain is built from TRBV18 and TRBJ2-7; D gene unclear. Germline CDR1 reads KGHSH; CDR2 reads LQKENI. V lost 3 bases and J lost 2, with 14 bases in between. This CDR3 is 15 amino acids long. The CDR3 DNA is TGTGCCAGCTCACCGGATCGGAGAAGTACCTACGAGCAGTACTTC. It translates to CASSPDRRSTYEQYF.

The genes are TRBV21-1 and TRBJ2-7. TRBV21-1 is marked as a pseudogene. The CDR3 spans 12 residues. CDR3 region: CASSKEADEQYF. Here the CDR3 DNA reads TGTGCCAGCAGCAAAGAGGCCGACGAGCAGTACTTC.

The rearrangement links TRBV9 to TRBJ2-7; D gene unclear. V lost 2 bases and J 2 bases, leaving 17 bases between the germline ends. This CDR3 spans 16 amino acids. CDR1 and CDR2 (germline): SGDLS, YYNGEE. The CDR3 reads CASSVSVETGTYEQYF. CDR3 in DNA: TGTGCCAGCAGCGTCTCCGTAGAGACCGGAACCTACGAGCAGTACTTC. The full variable domain, in which reference TRBV9 and TRBJ2-7 provide the parts outside the CDR3, is DSGVTQTPKHLITATGQRVTLRCSPRSGDLSVYWYQQSLDQGLQFLIQYYNGEERAKGNILERFSAQQFPDLHSELNLSSLELGDSALYFCASSVSVETGTYEQYFGPGTRLTVT.

This clone was picked up a small number of times. This sequence joins TRBV5-1 and TRBJ1-1; no clear D gene. The V gene's germline CDR1 is SGHRS and CDR2 YFSETQ. The CDR3 runs to 13 residues. Trimming pared 4 bases from V and 0 bases from J, leaving 7 bases between. CDR3: CASSLRMNTEAFF. The CDR3 DNA reads as TGCGCCAGCAGCCTGCGCATGAACACTGAAGCTTTCTTT. Full variable domain (outside the CDR3, taken from reference TRBV5-1 and TRBJ1-1): KAGVTQTPRYLIKTRGQQVTLSCSPISGHRSVSWYQQTPGQGLQFLFEYFSETQRNKGNFPGRFSGRQFSNSRSEMNVSTLELGDSALYLCASSLRMNTEAFFGQGTRLTVV.

The gene calls are TRBV5-5 and TRBJ2-7; D gene ambiguous. V dropped 4 bases and J dropped 0 bases, with 8 bases sitting between them. The CDR3 is 13 residues long. The germline V gene has CDR1 SGHKS and CDR2 YYEKEE (reference sequence). Written as DNA, the CDR3 is TGTGCCAGCAGCCTGACAAGCTCCTACGAGCAGTACTTC. Translated: CASSLTSSYEQYF.

The chain links TRBV27 to TRBJ2-1; possibly TRBD1 or TRBD2 for D (7 bases each). The CDR3 has 15 residues. V lost 6 bases, J lost 3 bases, and 15 bases lay in between. In germline, CDR1 is MNHEY, CDR2 SMNVEV (reference sequence). The DNA for the CDR3 is TGTGCCAGCAGCCCAGGGGGACTAAACTACAATGAGCAGTTCTTC. Amino acids: CASSPGGLNYNEQFF.

The CDR3 sequence: CASSLIDTEAFF. The DNA of the CDR3 is TGTGCCAGCAGCTTGATAGACACTGAAGCTTTCTTT. The V gene is TRBV7-9, the J gene TRBJ1-1; D gene ambiguous. V was trimmed by 3 bases and J by 3 bases, leaving 5 bases between them. Germline CDR1 reads SEHNR; CDR2 reads FQNEAQ (reference sequence). This CDR3 has 12 amino acids.

The chain employs TRBV4-1 and TRBJ2-7, with D perhaps TRBD1 (6 bases). Germline lookup yields CDR1 MGHRA and CDR2 YSYEKL. There are 15 residues in the CDR3. Trimming left V 0 bases short and J 3 bases short, with 12 bases between. The CDR3 DNA is TGCGCCAGCAGCCAAGAACAGGGAGTCGACTACGAGCAGTACTTC. It codes for CASSQEQGVDYEQYF.

V usage is TRBV6-6 and J usage is TRBJ2-5; 7 bases fit TRBD2. This CDR3 comprises 16 residues. J lost 3 bases, V lost 5 bases, and 12 bases had no gene match. The V gene's germline CDR1 is MNHNY and CDR2 SVGAGI (reference sequence). In nucleotides, the CDR3 is TGTGCCAGCAGTCCTAGAAAAAAGCGGGGAGAAGAGACCCAGTACTTC. This translates into CASSPRKKRGEETQYF.